This entry is about one TCR beta chain. Germline lookup yields CDR1 LNHDA and CDR2 SQIVND (reference sequence). V lost 3 bases and J lost 5, with 16 bases in between. The CDR3 totals 15 residues. The sample belongs to a study of CD8+ T cells in alopecia areata. As for the study in general: A 6-month off-drug phase came after tofacitinib, which had lasted 6 to 18 months.

Sequencing used cDNA as its template, made by extracting RNA and reverse transcribing it. Data came from immunoSEQ multiplex PCR; TCRdb stores just in-frame clones and leaves some out. The sample holds hundreds of thousands of clones, about 60% seen once. V gene TRBV19 combines with J gene TRBJ2-5; no clear D. The receptor comes from a human donor with alopecia areata. Sequencing used CD4+ T cells sorted from blood, obtained at week 0. The CDR3 loop reads CASSMTPPPSETQYF. The CDR3 bases are TGTGCCAGTAGTATGACTCCTCCTCCAAGCGAGACCCAGTACTTC.